Presented here are 14 T cell receptor beta chains from one specimen sequenced in a study of T cell repertoires in cytomegalovirus infection (dated by TCRdb to between 2018 and 2020). TCRdb records Illumina HiSeq 1500 as the sequencer. Using fastp at Q25 and MiXCR, TCRdb reprocessed the public reads and kept productive beta chains. Each CDR3 protein gets just one entry, which takes the most common genes and DNA from the rows behind it. The sample table shows about 300,000 distinct CDR3 sequences, and approximately 10% are seen once. In total, the top ten clones hold around 2.4% of the sample. The sequenced sample was PBMCs. The source is a human donor in good health (CMV status not recorded). Some clones in this sample may be carry-over from other donors' samples.

The genes are TRBV20-1 and TRBJ1-2; no clear D gene. The CDR3 contains 11 residues. V gave up 0 bases and J gave up 7 bases, with 6 bases separating them. Germline CDR1 and CDR2: DFQATT and SNEGSKA (reference sequence). The DNA of the CDR3 is TGCAGTGCTAGAGAATGGGCTGGCTACACCTTC. Translation gives CSAREWAGYTF.

This clonotype was detected ten times or more. The CDR3 bases are TGTGCCAGTAGCGTCGAAGGCAGCACTGAAGCTTTCTTT. Translating it yields CASSVEGSTEAFF. The chain carries TRBV19 and TRBJ1-1; D unclear. This CDR3 is 13 amino acids long. The germline CDR1 and CDR2 sequences are LNHDA and SQIVND (reference sequence). Trimming took 6 bases from V and 4 from J, leaving 12 bases between them.

This clonotype showed up many times. V gene TRBV6-5 combines with J gene TRBJ1-2; D not certain. Germline CDR1 MNHEY, CDR2 SVGAGI. V lost 0 bases and J 7 bases, leaving 9 bases between the germline ends. This CDR3 spans 13 amino acids. The CDR3: CASSYSREVGYTF. CDR3 nucleotides: TGTGCCAGCAGTTACTCTAGGGAAGTTGGCTACACCTTC.

The table lists this clonotype with many counts. This chain connects TRBV20-1 to TRBJ2-2, with 8 bases identical to TRBD1. CDR1 and CDR2 (germline): DFQATT, SNEGSKA (reference sequence). The CDR3 spans 16 residues. J was trimmed by 5 bases and V by 6 bases; bases with no gene match: 14. In DNA form, the CDR3 reads TGCAGTGCCAAGTCAAAGGACAGGGTCTTTACCGGGGAGCTGTTTTTT. Protein sequence: CSAKSKDRVFTGELFF.

At least ten counts were recorded for this clonotype. In DNA form, the CDR3 reads TGTGCCAGCCAAGCCCACAGGGGCCGGACTGAAGCTTTCTTT. Residues: CASQAHRGRTEAFF. The J gene is TRBJ1-1, the V gene TRBV6-1; 7 bases align to TRBD1. Trimming at V came to 8 bases and at J to 5 bases, leaving 11 bases not matched to a gene. Germline V gene lookup returns CDR1 MNHNS and CDR2 SASEGT. CDR3 length: 14 amino acids.

This clonotype occurred many times. V usage is TRBV12-3 or TRBV12-4 and J usage is TRBJ1-4; 7 nucleotides agree with TRBD1. This CDR3 has 13 residues. J lost 5 bases, V lost 4 bases, and 1 base had no gene match. CDR3 nucleotides: TGTGCCAGCAGTTCCAGGGGGAATGAAAAACTGTTTTTT. It specifies CASSSRGNEKLFF.

This clonotype was recorded many times. The CDR3 sequence: CASSPGLALETQYF. CDR3 bases: TGTGCCAGCAGCCCGGGACTAGCGTTAGAGACCCAGTACTTC. The rearrangement links TRBV7-6 to TRBJ2-5, with 10 bases matching TRBD2. CDR1 and CDR2 from the germline V gene are SGHVS and FNYEAQ. The V gene end was trimmed by 5 bases and the J gene end by 4 bases; junction bases not matched to a gene: 4. The CDR3 length is 14 residues.

The chain has TRBV5-4 and TRBJ2-7; possible D gene TRBD1, 6 bases. Germline lookup yields CDR1 SGHNT and CDR2 YYREEE (reference sequence). This CDR3 has 14 residues. The V and J ends lost 0 bases and 3 bases respectively, with 10 bases between them. CDR3 sequence (DNA): TGTGCCAGCAGCTTGGATGTGGGACACTACGAGCAGTACTTC. As protein: CASSLDVGHYEQYF.

This clonotype was seen many times. The chain joins TRBV7-9 to TRBJ1-3; D is unresolved. Germline V gene sequence: CDR1 SEHNR, CDR2 FQNEAQ (reference sequence). The CDR3 spans 16 residues. V was pared by 10 bases and J by 0 bases, with 19 bases between. CDR3: CAIDLRRSSSGNTIYF. The CDR3 nucleotides are TGTGCCATCGACCTACGGCGTTCCTCCTCTGGAAACACCATATATTTT.

This clonotype was counted ten times or more. The genes are TRBV7-6 and TRBJ2-3, with 9 nucleotides matching TRBD1. The CDR3 spans 15 residues. The germline CDR1 and CDR2 sequences are SGHVS and FNYEAQ. V shed 4 bases, J shed 4 bases, and the junction held 6 bases outside the gene matches. The CDR3 nucleotides read TGTGCCAGCAGCTCGGGACAGGGCTGGGCAGATACGCAGTATTTT. Protein sequence: CASSSGQGWADTQYF.

There are a few counts of this clonotype. The J gene is TRBJ1-1, the V gene TRBV28; a weak D match, TRBD1 (5 bases). The CDR3 consists of 14 residues. Deletions cut 7 bases from V and 4 bases from J, with 16 bases between. Per the germline V gene, CDR1 is MDHEN and CDR2 is SYDVKM. CDR3 nucleotide sequence: TGTGCCAGCACTCCGGGGGTAGAAATCACTGAAGCTTTCTTT. Translation: CASTPGVEITEAFF.

For this clonotype: This could be a read error, since a much larger clone is one nucleotide away. The genes are TRBV10-3 and TRBJ2-6; the D is unclear. V was trimmed by 6 bases and J by 0 bases, leaving 9 bases between them. CDR3 length: 15 residues. The germline V gene encodes CDR1 ENHRY and CDR2 SYGVKD. The CDR3 bases are TGTGCCATCAGGGACGGAATCTCTGGGGCCAACGTCCTGACTTTC. Its protein is CAIRDGISGANVLTF.

This clonotype was seen ten or more times. The V call is TRBV3-1, the J call TRBJ2-1, with D perhaps matching TRBD2 (5 bases). Germline V gives CDR1 LGHDT, CDR2 YNNKEL (reference sequence). The CDR3 is 15 residues long. Deletions cut 1 base from V and 4 bases from J, with 11 bases between. The CDR3 nucleotides read TGTGCCAGCAGCCAAGCCGGGATTTGGTACAATGAGCAGTTCTTC. Residues: CASSQAGIWYNEQFF.

In its sample, this clonotype was seen many times. The chain couples TRBV6-2 or TRBV6-3 to TRBJ1-2, with a tentative D call TRBD1 (5 bases). V lost 9 bases to trimming and J lost 7 bases, with 18 bases between them. The CDR3 is made up of 13 amino acids. CDR1 is MNHEY and CDR2 is SVGEGT in the germline V gene. CDR3 sequence reads: CASSGEGRGGYTF. Here the CDR3 DNA reads TGTGCCAGTTCAGGAGAAGGAAGGGGTGGCTACACCTTC.